This TCR beta chain emerged from a study of cytomegalovirus exposure and HLA in healthy donors (dated by TCRdb to 2016 to 2017). A note on the overall study: In an earlier analysis of 450 to 750 of the donors, 276 Gb of sequence data and 95 million to 130 million unique TCR beta sequences from about 179 million T cells were reported. The study was designed to test whether signatures of past pathogen exposure could be identified by cataloging public T cell receptors. The later analysis used no new phenotypic data to find candidate immune exposures, relying instead on TCR beta sequences and their occurrence across donors. In a later analysis, previously published TCR beta repertoires from more than 500 donors were re-analyzed and high-resolution HLA genotyping was added so that TCR occurrence patterns could be studied. Using immunosequencing, the study profiled T cell repertoires from about 610 subjects and related those repertoires to cytomegalovirus serostatus. An early release covering roughly 600 HLA-typed donors comprised about 310 gigabases of sequencing data and around 80 million unique TCR sequences. Among roughly 400 genotyped donors of the cohort, an average of roughly 230,000 unique TCR beta nucleotide sequences was sequenced per donor, of which roughly 17% were non-productive. Donor age, sex, ethnicity and CMV serostatus were collected together with the repertoire data. All discovery cohort repertoires had been generated on a single sequencing platform. To predict cytomegalovirus infection status, the study brought together high-throughput TCR immunosequencing, statistical association of individual TCRs with disease status, and machine learning. Of the approximately 400 genotyped donors, roughly 80% fell in the genetic ancestry cluster associated with self-reported Caucasian donors. The number of donors typed differed by locus, with 629-630 for A, B, C, DRB1 and DQB1, roughly 520 for DQA1, nearly 610 for DPA1, and 400 to 490 for DPB1. Roughly 5 DR-DQ haplotypes were handled as single units for association and clustering, since linkage in the cohort was strong. A later genetic analysis used genome-wide SNP genotypes for about three fifths of the roughly 700 donors, treating that subset as a discovery cohort. A separate validation cohort of over a hundred different subjects was used in addition to the 666-subject first cohort. Class I and class II HLA loci were covered by the typing at four-digit resolution. In an earlier analysis of 587 of the donors, high-throughput TCR beta sequencing was used to judge whether each TCR beta V gene segment behaved as functional or pseudogenic.

The cohort was made up of approximately 700 healthy bone marrow donors. Cohort members were all nominally healthy when sampled, although unrecorded immune exposures were likely present. The donor was CMV seronegative and was included in the group of 352 seronegative cohort members. Each donor provided a peripheral blood sample, and peripheral blood mononuclear cells were used for TCR beta sequencing. Genomic DNA extraction from the blood cell samples was performed with the Qiagen DNeasy Blood Extraction Kit. Spanning cysteine to phenylalanine, the CDR3 consists of 15 amino acids. CDR3 DNA only is kept here, 45 bases in frame from base 1. V is pared back by 4 bases and J by 4 bases, with 17 bases lying between the germline termini. The CDR1 and CDR2 encoded by the germline V gene are SGHRS and YFSETQ. The library was prepared using the immunoSEQ multiplex PCR assay. For the multiplex PCR, a mixture combining 60 forward primers for TCR Vbeta segments and 13 reverse primers for TCR Jbeta segments was used. The CDR3 region of rearranged TCR beta genes was amplified from genomic DNA with a multiplex PCR assay. The amplified TCR beta libraries were sequenced on the Illumina HiSeq System as 87-base-pair reads. The study's own analysis went as follows. Across the 670 or so repertoires, a later analysis counted roughly 77 million unique TCR beta chains, about 10 million of which were shared by at least two donors. Raw reads were error-corrected and collapsed into unique sequences by a nearest-neighbor algorithm in which closely related sequences were merged to remove PCR and sequencing errors. Alignment of CDR3 sequences to IMGT reference sequences was used to assign V, D and J gene segments. For a sequence to be retained, at least a six-nucleotide match to both a V gene segment and a J gene segment was required. A rearrangement counted as productive if the CDR3 had no stop codons and remained in frame with V and J, and every other rearrangement counted as non-productive. Following IMGT convention, CDR3 was defined as the stretch from the second conserved V-encoded cysteine up to the conserved J-encoded phenylalanine. Sequences without an unambiguous match to a single V gene segment were excluded from the earlier analysis of several hundred of the donors. In an earlier analysis of more than 500 of the donors, a V segment was called functional when productive rearrangements were above 56.7%, and segregating when the standard deviation between donors exceeded 5%. A statistical classification framework was built for diagnosing cytomegalovirus status from the catalog of TCR beta chain sequences. V and J gene assignment, in a later analysis, came from comparing TCR nucleotide sequences with IMGT/GENE-DB human TR gene sequences. The TCRdist pipeline was used in a later analysis to assign CDR3 sequences and most-parsimonious VDJ recombination scenarios. In a later analysis, each TCR beta chain was defined by its CDR3 amino acid sequence together with its V-gene family, and reads without a unique V-gene family were excluded. To address suspected cross-contamination and a sequencing artifact, a later analysis removed 550 to 750 highly shared, low-generation-probability nucleotide sequences. In a later analysis, a clonal expansion index for each public chain was calculated from normalized within-repertoire ranks of inferred template counts. In a later analysis, generation probabilities were computed using a VDJ recombination model fitted to out-of-frame rearrangements, and the results were checked against IGoR. In a later analysis, TCR-TCR, TCR-HLA and TCR-CMV co-occurrence was scored with hypergeometric tests, and a repertoire-size bias correction was applied to TCR pairs. A later analysis estimated false discovery rates by permuting HLA or CMV assignments 20 times. In a later analysis, co-occurring TCRs were grouped using DBSCAN, with TCRdist sequence similarity added in when clustering inside HLA-allele-positive subsets. Co-occurrence clustering excluded repertoires with fewer than 30,000 or more than 120,000 public chains, plus five with anomalous nucleotide sharing. TCRdb re-hosts the immuneACCESS table, in-frame sequences only. Its copies lack some clones; in the studies checked, an unresolved V gene accounts for under half of them, and the cause for the rest is not known. Clone size and the V and J calls come from that table; the DNA yielded D and trimming. The sample table holds about 140,000 clones, of which 75% were seen once. Together, the top ten hold 3.3% of the sample.

On the study overall, not on this receptor specifically: In a later genetic analysis, a missense DCLRE1C variant was associated with V-gene and J-gene trimming of TCR beta chains, and the association was replicated in an independent cohort. Most CMV-associated TCR beta chains appeared to be HLA-restricted in a later analysis, and the HLA associations seemed to be driven largely by CMV exposure. In a later analysis, several top co-occurrence clusters were reported to appear linked to parvovirus B19, influenza, CMV and Epstein-Barr virus. Immune exposure information for the cohort was limited to CMV serostatus. Three of the identified cytomegalovirus-associated TCR beta chains were confirmed in vitro to be specific for cytomegalovirus antigens. Across donors, most TCR sequences were observed very rarely, whereas some public TCRs were present in many individuals. Correlated functional status among segregating V segments might be attributable to linkage disequilibrium, but an unknown experimental factor could not be ruled out. In a later analysis, TCR association rates were found to vary across HLA loci, with the most associated TCRs seen for DRB1 alleles and the fewest for HLA-C alleles. In an earlier analysis of about 550 of the donors, most TCR beta V segments were observed in productive rearrangements about 90% or about 30% of the time, broadly matching IMGT annotations. The cohort was sequenced for TCR beta chains only, and without alpha or paired-chain data the features that could be detected were limited. Roughly 17 rarely observed V segments, including chromosome 9 orphons, were excluded from the earlier analysis of approximately 500 of the donors because counts were too low. In a later genetic analysis, fewer N-insertions in productive TCRs were reported among donors in an Asian-associated ancestry cluster than the roughly 700-donor mean. At a false discovery rate of 0.05, a later analysis linked some 17,000 TCR beta sequences to specific HLA alleles. In a later analysis, HLA-associated TCR beta chains showed more clonal expansion and lower generation probabilities than non-associated chains that were equally common. It was suggested by the authors that the approach could potentially be generalized to other disease states and immunological phenotypes. When HLA alleles, especially DR and DQ, strongly co-occurred, attributing TCR associations to individual alleles was difficult. A total of 164 TCR beta chains were listed by the study as associated with cytomegalovirus. The presence/absence analyses assumed that sequencing depth was roughly uniform across donors, and that assumption may not be true. A cluster of highly shared sequence variants was judged likely to be a technical artifact of the sequencing pipeline. Cytomegalovirus status was reported to be diagnosed by the classifier with high specificity and sensitivity in both the original and validation cohorts. Because some donors lacked HLA typing at each locus, the association tests relied only on the typed subset. The 87-base-pair reads could not distinguish some IMGT-functional V segments, including TRBV6-2 and TRBV6-3, so those segments were excluded. A further reported finding was that TCR beta sequences accurately predicted the HLA-A and HLA-B alleles for most subjects in the first cohort.

A remark on this clone: Its specific antigen is unknown. No per-base quality is available; no much larger clone lies one base away.

This chain is built from TRBV5-1 and TRBJ2-5; TRBD1 is perhaps the D gene, given 6 matching bases. Material for sequencing was PBMCs. The source is a man aged 35 to 55 in good health and CMV-seronegative. The CDR3 corresponds to CASSQLQGIGETQYF. The DNA is as follows: TGCGCCAGCAGCCAGCTGCAGGGGATTGGAGAGACCCAGTACTTC.